One and the same sample provided the 29 T cell receptor beta chains below, sequenced in a study of human T cells and chemical hapten exposure. The time point here: patch test 2, 6 weeks after DPC sensitization. Treatment noted: therapeutic diphenylcyclopropenone sensitization with weekly scalp DPC. MiXCR, run by TCRdb on the RACE reads, gives a single entry per CDR3 protein. The sample has 40,000 to 45,000 distinct CDR3 sequences, 8% to 9.5% seen once; the top ten hold 15%. Specimen: whole blood, collected in connection with sensitization to the hapten diphenylcyclopropenone (DPC). These receptors all come from a woman aged 35 to 49 with alopecia areata. Some clones in this sample may be carry-over from other donors' samples.

This clonotype showed up many times. The J gene is TRBJ1-2, the V gene TRBV20-1; 7 nucleotides agree with TRBD1. Per germline, CDR1 DFQATT and CDR2 SNEGSKA (reference sequence). The length of the CDR3 is 16 residues. The J segment lost 4 bases and the V segment lost 7 bases, leaving 18 bases of the junction unmatched. DNA of the CDR3: TGCAGTGTCACTCTACCTTACGACAGGGTTGGCTATGGCTACACCTTC. Translated: CSVTLPYDRVGYGYTF.

This clonotype turned up a few times. V is TRBV7-3 and J is TRBJ2-4; D uncertain. The V and J ends lost 2 bases and 8 bases respectively, with 10 bases between them. This CDR3 is 13 amino acids long. The V gene's germline CDR1 is SGHTA and CDR2 FQGTGA. CDR3: CASSLDGRDIQYF. In DNA, the CDR3 is TGTGCCAGCAGCTTAGACGGTCGGGACATTCAGTACTTC.

This clonotype was observed at least ten times. The V call is TRBV4-1, the J call TRBJ1-1, with D unresolved. V was pared by 1 base and J by 0 bases, with 6 bases between. The germline V gene has CDR1 MGHRA and CDR2 YSYEKL. There are 14 residues in the CDR3. The CDR3 DNA is TGCGCCAGCAGCCAAGGGGATTTGAACACTGAAGCTTTCTTT. Its protein product is CASSQGDLNTEAFF.

This sequence joins TRBV11-2 and TRBJ2-7, with a possible D match to TRBD1 (5 bases). V lost 1 base and J 5 bases, leaving 21 bases between the germline ends. There are 17 residues in the CDR3. From germline, CDR1 is SGHAT and CDR2 FQNNGV. In DNA form, the CDR3 reads TGTGCCAGCAGCTTAGGAGTAGGGTTGCAGGGTACCCACGAGCAGTACTTC. Protein product: CASSLGVGLQGTHEQYF.

This clonotype was picked up many times. The chain is built from TRBV12-3 or TRBV12-4 and TRBJ1-1, with unresolved D. Trimming shortened V by 5 bases and J by 10 bases, and 14 bases separated the two germline ends. The CDR3 has 12 residues. The CDR3 DNA reads as TGTGCCAGCAGTAGAGAGACCCCTGGAGCTTTCTTT. The encoded protein is CASSRETPGAFF.

This clonotype was picked up many times. This chain connects TRBV6-1 to TRBJ1-6; 7 nucleotides agree with TRBD1. This CDR3 is built from 14 residues. Trimming took 11 bases from V and 8 from J; bases not matched to a gene: 12. Germline lookup yields CDR1 MNHNS and CDR2 SASEGT. CDR3 sequence reads: CAAKGAKEHSPLHF. CDR3 nucleotides: TGTGCCGCGAAGGGGGCGAAAGAGCATTCACCCCTCCACTTT.

This clonotype has just a few counts. This CDR3 reads CASTDLSPLHF. In DNA, the CDR3 is TGTGCCAGCACTGACCTTTCACCCCTCCACTTT. The chain couples TRBV6-6 to TRBJ1-6, with D unresolved. V lost 7 bases and J lost 9, with 7 bases in between. The length of the CDR3 is 11 residues. The germline CDR1 and CDR2 sequences are MNHNY and SVGAGI (reference sequence).

In its sample, this clonotype was seen many times. V usage is TRBV6-2 or TRBV6-3 and J usage is TRBJ1-1, with D unclear. Germline lookup yields CDR1 MNHEY and CDR2 SVGEGT. Trimming removed 6 bases at V and 3 bases at J, with 20 bases between. The CDR3 totals 16 residues. The CDR3 bases are TGTGCCAGCAGCCTCACTCCTTCACGGGCGGACACTGAAGCTTTCTTT. It specifies CASSLTPSRADTEAFF.

The genes are TRBV7-9 and TRBJ1-5, with TRBD1 matching over 7 bases. Trimming took 1 base from V and 2 from J; bases not matched to a gene: 11. The germline gives CDR1 SEHNR, CDR2 FQNEAQ (reference sequence). The CDR3 runs 18 residues. The CDR3 protein is CASSLDSNTGVGNQPQHF. The CDR3, as DNA: TGTGCCAGCAGCTTAGACAGCAATACAGGGGTCGGCAATCAGCCCCAGCATTTT.

This clonotype has at least ten counts. The J gene is TRBJ2-2, the V gene TRBV11-3; 7 bases line up with TRBD1. The ends lost 5 bases at V and 0 bases at J; junction bases unmatched: 9. CDR3 length equals 17 residues. Per the germline V gene, CDR1 is SGHNT and CDR2 is YENEEA. The CDR3 sequence: CASSPRQGLTNTGELFF. The CDR3 DNA sequence: TGTGCCAGCAGCCCCCGACAGGGTCTGACGAACACCGGGGAGCTGTTTTTT.

This clonotype appeared many times. The V and J genes are TRBV15 and TRBJ1-5; TRBD1 is a possible D gene (5 bases). Trimming stripped 3 bases from V and 4 bases from J, with 10 bases between. The CDR3 covers 14 residues. The germline gives CDR1 LNHNV, CDR2 YYDKDF (reference sequence). The CDR3 loop is CATSSGQGNQPQHF. The CDR3, as DNA: TGTGCCACCAGCAGCGGGCAGGGTAATCAGCCCCAGCATTTT. The full variable domain, rest sourced from reference TRBV15 and TRBJ1-5, is DAMVIQNPRYQVTQFGKPVTLSCSQTLNHNVMYWYQQKSSQAPKLLFHYYDKDFNNEADTPDNFQSRRPNTSFCFLDIRSPGLGDTAMYLCATSSGQGNQPQHFGDGTRLSIL.

By sample fraction, this clonotype is medium-sized. The chain couples TRBV9 to TRBJ2-2; D not resolved. Trimming took 3 bases from V and 4 from J, leaving 7 bases between them. The CDR3 is 13 amino acids. Germline CDR1 and CDR2: SGDLS and YYNGEE. CDR3 DNA: TGTGCCAGCAGCGCTAGTATCACCGGGGAGCTGTTTTTT. Protein: CASSASITGELFF. Full variable domain (remainder filled in from reference TRBV9 and TRBJ2-2): DSGVTQTPKHLITATGQRVTLRCSPRSGDLSVYWYQQSLDQGLQFLIQYYNGEERAKGNILERFSAQQFPDLHSELNLSSLELGDSALYFCASSASITGELFFGEGSRLTVL.

At least ten counts were recorded for this clonotype. Here the CDR3 DNA reads TGTGCCAGCAGCCAGTGGAGTCATTCACCCCTCCACTTT. Translating it yields CASSQWSHSPLHF. The rearrangement links TRBV3-1 to TRBJ1-6; no clear D gene. The CDR3 is made up of 13 amino acids. Trimming stripped 3 bases from V and 8 bases from J, with 8 bases between. CDR1 and CDR2 from the germline V gene are LGHDT and YNNKEL (reference sequence).

This clonotype was detected a few times. The chain employs TRBV20-1 and TRBJ1-2, with D perhaps matching TRBD1 (6 bases). From germline, CDR1 is DFQATT and CDR2 SNEGSKA (reference sequence). Between the trimmed V and J ends, which lost 5 bases and 10 bases, there was a span of 20 bases. The CDR3 has 13 residues. CDR3 in DNA: TGCAGTGCTCCCAGGGGCCACTCTTTTAACTACACCTTC. Translated, it gives CSAPRGHSFNYTF.

Only a few counts were recorded for this clonotype. The chain recombines TRBV2 with TRBJ1-3; D remains unclear. Trimming took 6 bases from V and 6 from J, leaving 3 bases between them. The V gene's germline CDR1 is SNHLY and CDR2 FYNNEI. The CDR3 runs to 10 residues. In nucleotides, the CDR3 is TGTGCCAGCAGCCAAAACACCATATATTTT. Translation: CASSQNTIYF.

This clonotype was seen many times. This chain links TRBV27 with TRBJ2-7; D gene unclear. Germline-derived CDR1 and CDR2 are MNHEY and SMNVEV (reference sequence). V was clipped by 0 bases and J by 1 base, with 4 bases between them. The CDR3 is made up of 13 amino acids. As DNA, the CDR3 is TGTGCCAGCAGTTTATCGGGTTCCTACGAGCAGTACTTC. This codes for CASSLSGSYEQYF.

This clonotype was counted ten times or more. The V gene is TRBV18, the J gene TRBJ2-7; TRBD1 matches at 7 bases. The CDR3 has 13 amino acids. Germline lookup yields CDR1 KGHSH and CDR2 LQKENI. V shed 6 bases, J shed 3 bases, and the junction held 5 bases outside the gene matches. CDR3 DNA: TGTGCCAGCTCTCAGGGGGTCGACTACGAGCAGTACTTC. It translates to CASSQGVDYEQYF.

This clonotype came up many times. V gene TRBV24-1 combines with J gene TRBJ1-2; D uncertain. There are 14 residues in the CDR3. Germline V gene sequence: CDR1 KGHDR, CDR2 SFDVKD. Trimming removed 1 base from V and 2 bases from J, with 7 bases in between. In nucleotides, the CDR3 is TGTGCCACCAGTGATTTCGCGGCAAACTATGGCTACACCTTC. It is translated as CATSDFAANYGYTF.

CDR3 bases: TGTGCCAGCAGCGATAACCGGACAAGGGGCTACGAGCAGTACTTC. It is translated as CASSDNRTRGYEQYF. The genes are TRBV25-1 and TRBJ2-7; D may be TRBD1 (5 bases). Per germline, CDR1 MGHDK and CDR2 SYGVNS. V lost 6 bases and J lost 3, with 18 bases in between. This CDR3 spans 15 amino acids.

The table lists this clonotype with many counts. V is TRBV5-1 and J is TRBJ2-7; weak D call: TRBD1 (5 bases). From germline, CDR1 is SGHRS and CDR2 YFSETQ. The CDR3 length is 13 residues. The V gene lost 4 bases and the J gene lost 3 bases, with 11 bases spanning the gap. The CDR3 here is CASSRQGDYEQYF. For the CDR3, the DNA is TGCGCCAGCAGCCGTCAGGGCGACTACGAGCAGTACTTC.

This clonotype was counted at least ten times. The J gene is TRBJ1-6, the V gene TRBV5-1; 7 nucleotides align to TRBD1. The CDR3 is made up of 15 amino acids. J gave up 9 bases and V 0 bases, and 6 bases lay outside the gene matches. Germline V lookup: CDR1 SGHRS, CDR2 YFSETQ. The CDR3 loop reads CASSLEQGQSSPLHF. CDR3 DNA: TGCGCCAGCAGCTTGGAACAGGGGCAGAGTTCACCCCTCCACTTT.

This clonotype was seen at least ten times. The gene calls are TRBV6-1 and TRBJ2-2; D is ambiguous. Germline CDR1 is MNHNS and CDR2 is SASEGT. Trimming left V 7 bases short and J 5 bases short, with 20 bases between. The CDR3 consists of 16 residues. CDR3 DNA: TGTGCCAGCATTTCGACCATGCCGAGTGGTACCGGGGAGCTGTTTTTT. Its protein is CASISTMPSGTGELFF.

This clonotype was found once. Since the CDR3 does not end with the conserved phenylalanine or tryptophan, this likely comes from a read error. The chain has TRBV15 and TRBJ2-3; D unclear. The germline CDR1 and CDR2 sequences are LNHNV and YYDKDF (reference sequence). The ends were cut back, 1 base at V and 8 bases at J, with 10 bases in the middle. The CDR3 is 13 residues long. This chain's CDR3 is CATSRVLGFTQYS. The CDR3 nucleotides read TGTGCCACCAGCAGAGTCTTGGGGTTTACGCAGTATTCT.

The chain combines TRBV6-1 with TRBJ1-5; D remains ambiguous. This CDR3 contains 14 residues. Trimming cost V 5 bases and J 5 bases, with 13 bases left between them. Germline CDR1 is MNHNS and CDR2 is SASEGT. The CDR3 DNA sequence: TGTGCCAGCAGTCACAGAAGCGGGGATCAGCCCCAGCATTTT. Translating it yields CASSHRSGDQPQHF.

This clonotype was counted between two and nine times. The chain joins TRBV5-5 to TRBJ2-1; possibly TRBD2 for D (7 bases). V was shortened by 1 base and J by 2 bases, with 13 bases between the two germline ends. The CDR3 is 16 residues long. Germline assignment: CDR1 SGHKS and CDR2 YYEKEE (reference sequence). The CDR3 DNA reads as TGTGCCAGCAGCTTGAAATGGGGGGGCCCCTACAATGAGCAGTTCTTC. Amino acid sequence: CASSLKWGGPYNEQFF.

The chain recombines TRBV28 with TRBJ1-2; 9 positions agree with TRBD1. Losses at the gene ends were 10 bases for V and 4 bases for J; bases not matched to a gene: 4. The germline V gene has CDR1 MDHEN and CDR2 SYDVKM. This CDR3 contains 12 residues. In nucleotides, the CDR3 is TGTGCCACCCTGGGACAGGGCTATGGCTACACCTTC. Translating gives CATLGQGYGYTF.

The V call is TRBV18, the J call TRBJ2-5, with D unresolved. Germline values: CDR1 KGHSH, CDR2 LQKENI. V shed 1 base and J shed 4 bases, with 10 bases lying between them. CDR3 length: 14 amino acids. CDR3 in amino acids: CASSPRQDPETQYF. DNA of the CDR3: TGTGCCAGCTCACCACGGCAGGACCCAGAGACCCAGTACTTC. Filled out from reference TRBV18 and TRBJ2-5, the complete variable domain reads NAGVMQNPRHLVRRRGQEARLRCSPMKGHSHVYWYRQLPEEGLKFMVYLQKENIIDESGMPKERFSAEFPKEGPSILRIQQVVRGDSAAYFCASSPRQDPETQYFGPGTRLLVL.

The table lists this clonotype with many counts. V and J are TRBV29-1 and TRBJ1-5; no firm D call. The CDR3 is 13 amino acids. Trimming stripped 6 bases from V and 1 base from J, with 10 bases between. The germline gives CDR1 SQVTM, CDR2 ANQGSEA. Here the CDR3 DNA reads TGCAGCGTATCGGACGGAAGCAATCAGCCCCAGCATTTT. This codes for CSVSDGSNQPQHF. The full variable domain, completed using reference TRBV29-1 and TRBJ1-5, is SAVISQKPSRDICQRGTSLTIQCQVDSQVTMMFWYRQQPGQSLTLIATANQGSEATYESGFVIDKFPISRPNLTFSTLTVSNMSPEDSSIYLCSVSDGSNQPQHFGDGTRLSIL.

This clonotype was detected ten times or more. The CDR3 is CASSEAGSTDTQYF. Written as DNA, the CDR3 is TGTGCCAGCAGTGAAGCAGGGTCCACAGATACGCAGTATTTT. This rearrangement joins TRBV2 to TRBJ2-3; no clear D gene. Germline V gene sequence: CDR1 SNHLY, CDR2 FYNNEI. The V gene lost 0 bases and the J gene lost 2 bases, with 6 bases spanning the gap. The CDR3 has 14 amino acids.